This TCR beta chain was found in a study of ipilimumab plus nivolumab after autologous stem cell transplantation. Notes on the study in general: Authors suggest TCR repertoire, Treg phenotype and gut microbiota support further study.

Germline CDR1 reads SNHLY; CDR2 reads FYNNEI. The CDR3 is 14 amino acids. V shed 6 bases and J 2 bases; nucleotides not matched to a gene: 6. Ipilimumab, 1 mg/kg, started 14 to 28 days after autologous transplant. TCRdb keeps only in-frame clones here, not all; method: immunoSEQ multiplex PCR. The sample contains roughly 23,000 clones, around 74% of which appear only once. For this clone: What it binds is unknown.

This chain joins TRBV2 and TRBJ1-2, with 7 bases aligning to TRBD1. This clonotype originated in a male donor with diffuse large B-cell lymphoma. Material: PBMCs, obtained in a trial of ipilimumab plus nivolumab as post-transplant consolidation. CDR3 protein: CASRPLQGNYGYTF. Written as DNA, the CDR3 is TGTGCCAGCAGACCCTTACAGGGGAACTATGGCTACACCTTC.